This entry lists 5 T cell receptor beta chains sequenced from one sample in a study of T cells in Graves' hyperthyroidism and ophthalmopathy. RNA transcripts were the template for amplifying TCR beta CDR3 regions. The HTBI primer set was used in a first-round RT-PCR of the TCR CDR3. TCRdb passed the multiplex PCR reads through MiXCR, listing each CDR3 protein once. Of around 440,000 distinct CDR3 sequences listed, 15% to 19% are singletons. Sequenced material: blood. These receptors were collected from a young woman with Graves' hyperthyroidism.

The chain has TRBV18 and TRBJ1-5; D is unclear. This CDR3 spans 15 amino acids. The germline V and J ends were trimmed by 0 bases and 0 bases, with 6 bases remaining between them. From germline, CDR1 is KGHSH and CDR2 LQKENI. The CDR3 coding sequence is TGTGCCAGCTCACCACCGGGCGGTAGCAATCAGCCCCAGCATTTT. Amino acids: CASSPPGGSNQPQHF.

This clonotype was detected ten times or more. The DNA for the CDR3 is TGTGCCAGCAGCCAAGCGGGATTCGCAGATACGCAGTATTTT. It is translated as CASSQAGFADTQYF. V usage is TRBV3-1 and J usage is TRBJ2-3, with D perhaps TRBD2 (5 bases). Per germline, CDR1 LGHDT and CDR2 YNNKEL (reference sequence). The CDR3 runs to 14 residues. V lost 1 base to trimming and J lost 4 bases, with 9 bases between them.

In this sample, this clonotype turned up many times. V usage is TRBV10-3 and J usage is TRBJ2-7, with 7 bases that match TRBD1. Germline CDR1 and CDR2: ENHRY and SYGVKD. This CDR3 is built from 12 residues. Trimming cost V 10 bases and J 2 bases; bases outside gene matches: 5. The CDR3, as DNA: TGTGCCACCAGGACAGGCGCCTACGAGCAGTACTTC. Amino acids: CATRTGAYEQYF.

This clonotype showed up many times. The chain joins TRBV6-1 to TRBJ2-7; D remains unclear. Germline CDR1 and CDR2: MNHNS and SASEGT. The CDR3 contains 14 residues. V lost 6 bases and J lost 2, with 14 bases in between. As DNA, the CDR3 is TGTGCCAGCAGCTCAACAGATTCCCCCTACGAGCAGTACTTC. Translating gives CASSSTDSPYEQYF.

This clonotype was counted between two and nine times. The CDR3 is CASSYSNRGLYTEAFF. The CDR3 nucleotides are TGTGCCAGCAGTTACTCGAATAGGGGGCTCTATACTGAAGCTTTCTTT. This sequence joins TRBV6-2 or TRBV6-3 and TRBJ1-1; 7 bases fit TRBD1. The CDR3 is 16 residues long. Trimming took 0 bases from V and 5 from J; bases not matched to a gene: 9. CDR1 is MNHEY and CDR2 is SVGEGT in the germline V gene.